This T cell receptor beta chain emerged from a study of blood T cell repertoires in COVID-19. TCRdb's table, derived via immunoSEQ multiplex PCR, lists solely in-frame clones and lacks some. In the table there are 200,000 to 300,000 clones, roughly 80% of which are singletons. The CDR3 has 17 residues. V gave up 3 bases and J gave up 1 base; unmatched junction bases: 9. The germline gives CDR1 SEHNR, CDR2 FQNEAQ (reference sequence). This clonotype originated in a woman aged 55-70 years with active or convalescent COVID-19. What was sequenced was peripheral blood. The genes are TRBV7-9 and TRBJ1-5; 7 bases fit TRBD1. CDR3 bases: TGTGCCAGCAGCTTTTATTCCGGGACAGTGAGCAATCAGCCCCAGCATTTT. Translation gives CASSFYSGTVSNQPQHF.